This record looks at one T cell receptor (beta chain) sequence and its context. The antigen it recognizes is unknown. The input lacks base qualities; no much larger clone sits a single base away. Trimming leaves V shorter by 6 bases and J shorter by 0 bases, with the junction holding 9 bases beyond the gene matches. The CDR3 starts with the cysteine, ends with the phenylalanine, and has 17 residues. Solely the CDR3 DNA is kept, with 51 bases framed from the first base. The germline V gene (reference sequence) yields WNHNN for CDR1 and SYGVQD for CDR2. The data are from a study of blood T cell repertoires in COVID-19 (dated by TCRdb to 2020 to 2022). Looking at the study overall: The collaborator samples originated in the United States, Italy and Spain and spanned the acute and convalescent phases of COVID-19. A de-identified subject ID, COVID-19 status, age in years and sex were almost always included in the sample metadata. The samples were drawn from two sources: the first 160 participants of the ongoing ImmuneRACE study, and 950 to 1,500 subjects contributed by 6 global collaborators. The repertoires were released in a freely available public database intended as a resource for research on the immune response to SARS-CoV-2. Where available, HLA class I and class II types were taken from metadata supplied by the sample provider and were not determined by assay-based typing. The material from the prospective study consisted of cDNA or gDNA derived from T cells, B-cell-depleted T cells, or PBMCs. The dataset comprised deeply sampled blood TCRbeta repertoires from subjects exposed to, actively infected with, or recovered from COVID-19. Study-wide findings and limitations: The quantity of clinical and demographic metadata differed by source and by participant and was supplied without curation.

In the prospective study, participants were about 18 to 100 years old, resided in about two dozen geographic areas of the United States, and were enrolled through a virtual design. In the prospective study, participants were assigned to cohorts based on the clinical history participants reported in a screening survey and a study questionnaire. For ImmuneRACE Cohort 3, a participant was defined as recovered based on two consecutive negative NP/OP PCR tests, clearance by a healthcare professional, or resolution of symptoms. Mobile phlebotomists in the prospective study collected whole blood, serum and a nasopharyngeal or oropharyngeal swab from every participant. Prospective study participants could optionally give additional blood draws and questionnaires over a roughly 2-month period. Before DNA extraction, blood samples from the prospective study were shipped at room temperature or frozen. The immunoSEQ Assay, a bias-controlled multiplex PCR, was used to amplify TCRbeta CDR3 regions from genomic DNA. The paper's data handling went like this. Nucleated cell counts per sample were estimated from amplification of reference gene primers within the assay. Sequence reads were collapsed and filtered to measure the absolute abundance of every unique TCRbeta CDR3 rearrangement. For each sample, productive Simpson clonality was calculated as the square root of Simpson's diversity index across productive rearrangements. The table was pulled from immuneACCESS by TCRdb, which kept in-frame rearrangements only. Such tables lose some clones; where checked, under half of the loss comes from unresolved V genes, and the rest has no known cause. V, J and clone size reflect that table, while D and trimming were determined from the DNA. The sample records some 270,000 clones, around 90% of which are singletons. Clones ranked in the top ten supply about 1.7% of the sample.

The sequence came from a woman between 40 and 55 years old who had recovered from COVID-19. The sequenced material came from PBMCs or T cells enriched from blood (not recorded which). In this chain, TRBV10-1 is recombined with TRBJ2-7; 12 middle bases align to TRBD2. The nucleotide sequence is TGCGCCAGCAGAGAAGGACTAGCGGGACCCCACTCCTACGAGCAGTACTTC. It specifies CASREGLAGPHSYEQYF.